This TCR beta chain was identified during a study of T-cell reconstitution after alpha-beta-depleted transplantation in children. Library preparation (for TCRbeta) was performed with unique molecular identifiers. One entry per CDR3 protein results from TCRdb running MiXCR on the PCR reads. The sample contains just under 550,000 distinct CDR3 sequences, about 16% of which appear only once. The germline V gene encodes CDR1 LNHNV and CDR2 YYDKDF (reference sequence). The CDR3 sequence is 18 residues long. The J segment lost 3 bases and the V segment lost 3 bases, leaving 14 bases of the junction unmatched.

The gene calls are TRBV15 and TRBJ2-1; 7 nucleotides match TRBD2. Source: PBMCs from the stem cell graft donor, taken from the stem cell graft. The sequence came from a human donor who donated a stem cell graft to a child with acute lymphoblastic leukemia. The CDR3 DNA follows: TGTGCCACCAGCAGCGGTAGCGGGCTGCTTGTCGTCTACAATGAGCAGTTCTTC. This codes for CATSSGSGLLVVYNEQFF.